The TCR beta chain under discussion was sequenced for a study of cytomegalovirus exposure and HLA in healthy donors. Study results and caveats: There were some public TCRs occurring in many donors, but most TCR sequences were rare. In vitro experiments confirmed that a few CMV-associated chains were specific for CMV antigens. Cytomegalovirus status was reportedly diagnosed by the classifier with high specificity and sensitivity.

A word on this clone: What it recognizes is unknown.

CDR1 is MGHRA and CDR2 is YSYEKL in the germline V gene. The germline V and J ends were trimmed by 3 bases and 3 bases, with 9 bases remaining between them. CDR3 length equals 14 residues. Here immunoSEQ multiplex PCR was the method, and the copy in TCRdb shows in-frame clones only, minus some. Of 180,000 or so clones listed, roughly 89% are singletons. The receptor was isolated from a woman in her twenties or thirties in good health and CMV-seronegative. The chain couples TRBV4-1 to TRBJ1-3; D is perhaps TRBD1 (5 bases). Material: PBMCs. As DNA, the CDR3 is TGCGCCAGCAGCCACAGGGTTGTTGGAAACACCATATATTTT. This codes for CASSHRVVGNTIYF.